The 19 T cell receptor beta chains given below trace back to one sample, sequenced in a study of spatial heterogeneity in lung cancer. TCRdb re-derived calls from the 5' RACE reads in MiXCR, one entry per CDR3 protein. The sample shows more than 4,500 distinct CDR3 sequences, approximately 4% of them seen only once. Documented time point: sample taken at primary tumor resection. The sample consisted of normal lung tissue next to the tumor, taken at surgery. These TCRs come from a male donor with early-stage non-small cell lung cancer.

By frequency in the sample, this clonotype is medium-sized. The CDR3 DNA reads as TGTGCCAGCAGCTGGGGGGATACGCAGTATTTT. Protein product: CASSWGDTQYF. J is TRBJ2-3 and V is TRBV5-4; D tentatively reads TRBD1 or TRBD2 (5 bases each). V lost 3 bases, J lost 6 bases, and 5 bases lay in between. CDR1 is SGHNT and CDR2 is YYREEE in the germline V gene (reference sequence). The CDR3 has 11 amino acids.

The chain carries TRBV12-3 or TRBV12-4 and TRBJ2-3; D is ambiguous. The V gene lost 3 bases and the J gene lost 5 bases, with 6 bases spanning the gap. The CDR3 length is 12 residues. The CDR3 loop reads CASSFIGDTQYF. As DNA, the CDR3 is TGTGCCAGCAGTTTTATAGGAGATACGCAGTATTTT.

This clonotype was counted ten times or more. The chain joins TRBV19 to TRBJ2-2; TRBD2 might be the D (6 bases). V lost 1 base and J lost 4, with 7 bases in between. Germline V gene sequence: CDR1 LNHDA, CDR2 SQIVND (reference sequence). The CDR3 contains 14 residues. CDR3 DNA sequence: TGTGCCAGTAGTATAGCGGGAGCCACCGGGGAGCTGTTTTTT. It translates to CASSIAGATGELFF.

This clonotype was picked up many times. J is TRBJ2-7 and V is TRBV18, with TRBD1 matching over 7 bases. The CDR3 is 15 amino acids. Trimming took 0 bases from V and 6 from J; bases not matched to a gene: 8. Germline CDR1 KGHSH, CDR2 LQKENI. CDR3 loop: CASSPPDRQPSEQYF. In nucleotides, the CDR3 is TGTGCCAGCTCACCACCGGACAGGCAACCCAGCGAGCAGTACTTC.

By sample fraction, this clonotype is medium-sized (0.01 to 0.1%). V gene TRBV27 combines with J gene TRBJ1-5; unclear D gene. Germline V gives CDR1 MNHEY, CDR2 SMNVEV (reference sequence). The CDR3 consists of 12 residues. The germline V and J ends were trimmed by 5 bases and 4 bases, with 6 bases remaining between them. For the CDR3, the DNA is TGTGCCAGCAGTGACGGTAATCAGCCCCAGCATTTT. It translates to CASSDGNQPQHF.

Details on this clonotype: A single base separates this from a much larger clone, so it may be a read error. This chain connects TRBV5-1 to TRBJ2-3; 11 bases match TRBD2. J gave up 2 bases and V 4 bases, and 3 bases lay outside the gene matches. This CDR3 is built from 15 residues. Germline CDR1 SGHRS, CDR2 YFSETQ. The CDR3 is CASSETSGDTDTQYF. The CDR3 region has the DNA TGCGCCAGCAGCGAGACTAGCGGGGACACAGATACGCAGTATTTT. The full variable domain, in which reference TRBV5-1 and TRBJ2-3 provide the parts outside the CDR3, is KAGVTQTPRYLIKTRGQQVTLSCSPISGHRSVSWYQQTPGQGLQFLFEYFSETQRNKGNFPGRFSGRQFSNSRSEMNVSTLELGDSALYLCASSETSGDTDTQYFGPGTRLTVL.

This clonotype is classed as medium-sized. The gene calls are TRBV6-6 and TRBJ1-2; 8 nucleotides match TRBD1. Looked up from germline, CDR1 is MNHNY and CDR2 is SVGAGI (reference sequence). The CDR3 runs to 13 residues. V lost 6 bases, J lost 8 bases, and 8 bases stayed unmatched. CDR3 nucleotides: TGTGCCAGCAGAATGACAGGGGAGGAAGGCTACACCTTC. This sequence encodes CASRMTGEEGYTF.

This clonotype has at least ten counts. Here the CDR3 reads CASSLVAGVEGDTQYF. Written as DNA, the CDR3 is TGTGCCAGCAGTTTGGTAGCGGGAGTTGAAGGAGATACGCAGTATTTT. The rearrangement links TRBV12-3 or TRBV12-4 to TRBJ2-3; 9 bases fit TRBD2. This CDR3 contains 16 residues. V trimming: 3 bases; J trimming: 5 bases; junction bases outside the gene matches: 9.

This clonotype qualifies as medium-sized. The junction differs from germline at one of its ends, possibly a read error. V gene TRBV20-1 combines with J gene TRBJ2-5; D is unclear. This CDR3 is built from 12 residues. The germline CDR1 and CDR2 sequences are DFQATT and SNEGSKA (reference sequence). The CDR3 spells CSARDFQETQYF. CDR3 DNA: TGCAGTGCGAGAGACTTTCAAGAGACCCAGTACTTC.

This clonotype was recorded many times. The chain has TRBV28 and TRBJ2-7; possible D gene TRBD2, 6 bases. This CDR3 spans 14 amino acids. V shed 4 bases and J shed 5 bases, with 15 bases lying between them. The germline V gene encodes CDR1 MDHEN and CDR2 SYDVKM. In DNA form, the CDR3 reads TGTGCCAGCAGTTCCGGGACTTCCCCCCACGAGCAGTACTTC. This sequence encodes CASSSGTSPHEQYF.

This clonotype was detected many times. The rearrangement uses TRBV3-2 and TRBJ2-7; the table's D call of TRBD1 was not tested on the DNA. TRBV3-2 is a pseudogene. This CDR3 has 14 amino acids. The CDR3 DNA reads TGTGCCAGCAGCCAAGATGGGGGGGCAGCCGAGCAGTACTTC. This translates into CASSQDGGAAEQYF.

This clonotype has ten or more counts. The chain employs TRBV7-2 and TRBJ2-1, with 7 bases matching TRBD2. CDR3 length: 16 residues. In germline, CDR1 is SGHTA, CDR2 FQGNSA. V dropped 5 bases and J dropped 5; count of bases not matched to a gene: 12. The CDR3 loop reads CASSESGTGGDNEQFF. The CDR3 nucleotides read TGTGCCAGCAGCGAGAGCGGGACTGGGGGGGACAATGAGCAGTTCTTC.

This chain links TRBV20-1 with TRBJ2-5; 14 nucleotides align to TRBD2. The length of the CDR3 is 15 residues. Germline assignment: CDR1 DFQATT and CDR2 SNEGSKA (reference sequence). Unmatched junction bases numbered 8, after V lost 6 bases and J lost 5 bases. The DNA for the CDR3 is TGCAGTGCCGGTCTGGGACTAGCGGGGGCTGAGACCCAGTACTTC. Its translation: CSAGLGLAGAETQYF.

This clonotype ranks as medium-sized (0.01 to 0.1%). The chain employs TRBV2 and TRBJ1-5, with D hard to call. V was trimmed by 1 base and J by 5 bases, leaving 9 bases between them. The CDR3 extends over 14 amino acids. Germline V gene lookup returns CDR1 SNHLY and CDR2 FYNNEI. The CDR3, as DNA: TGTGCCAGCAGTGAAGAGCAGATCGATCAGCCCCAGCATTTT. Protein: CASSEEQIDQPQHF.

This clonotype was picked up many times. The rearrangement uses TRBV15 and TRBJ2-7, with a weak D call TRBD1 (5 bases). Per germline, CDR1 LNHNV and CDR2 YYDKDF (reference sequence). CDR3 size: 14 residues. V gave up 3 bases and J gave up 7 bases, with 16 bases separating them. CDR3 nucleotides: TGTGCCACCAGCAGGGATAGGACAACTAATGAGCAGTACTTC. Amino acids: CATSRDRTTNEQYF.

This clonotype was observed many times. The V and J genes are TRBV20-1 and TRBJ2-7, with D perhaps matching TRBD2 (6 bases). CDR1 is DFQATT and CDR2 is SNEGSKA in the germline V gene (reference sequence). CDR3 length: 15 amino acids. V was pared by 3 bases and J by 4 bases, with 19 bases between. CDR3 protein: CSARGFGGASYEQYF. The CDR3 DNA sequence: TGCAGTGCTAGGGGGTTCGGCGGGGCAAGTTACGAGCAGTACTTC.

This clonotype was seen ten or more times. This chain connects TRBV6-4 to TRBJ2-1, with 10 bases lining up with TRBD1. CDR3 length equals 15 residues. V lost 0 bases to trimming and J lost 8 bases; unmatched junction nucleotides: 4. Germline V gene lookup returns CDR1 MRHNA and CDR2 SNTAGT. In DNA form, the CDR3 reads TGTGCCAGCAGTGACTCTCCCGGGACAGGGGATGAGCAGTTCTTC. This codes for CASSDSPGTGDEQFF.

This clonotype was counted many times. The CDR3 nucleotides are TGTGCCAGCAGCCAACAATGGCAGTTCCTCACAGATACGCAGTATTTT. Protein sequence: CASSQQWQFLTDTQYF. The rearrangement links TRBV3-1 to TRBJ2-3; the D is unclear. There are 16 residues in the CDR3. With 2 bases removed from V and 2 bases from J, the gap between germline ends came to 14 bases. The germline gives CDR1 LGHDT, CDR2 YNNKEL (reference sequence).

As to this clonotype: This clone may be a read error of a much larger clone one base away. The chain recombines TRBV10-3 with TRBJ2-3; D is undetermined. Germline V CDR1 and CDR2: ENHRY, SYGVKD. The V gene lost 5 bases and the J gene lost 5 bases, with 5 bases spanning the gap. The CDR3 totals 11 residues. CDR3 sequence reads: CAISRRDTQYF. The CDR3 region has the DNA TGTGCCATCAGTCGCAGAGATACGCAGTATTTT.